A single count supports the clone carrying this T cell receptor (beta chain). This specimen comes from a study of blood T cell repertoires in COVID-19. Study background: Sources were T cells, B-cell-depleted T cells, or PBMCs; the material itself was cDNA or gDNA.

Measured with immunoSEQ multiplex PCR; TCRdb has only the in-frame clones, and not every one. The sample holds approximately 300,000 clones, over 75% seen once. CDR1 is SQVTM and CDR2 is ANQGSEA in the germline V gene. This CDR3 spans 13 amino acids. V was cut by 5 bases and J by 3 bases, with 14 bases left in between. The chain carries TRBV29-1 and TRBJ2-7; tentatively, D is TRBD2 (6 bases). The source material was peripheral blood. This TCR was recovered from a woman aged 25 to 39 with COVID-19, enrolled during active disease. CDR3: CSVSQGLGYEQYF. The CDR3 DNA follows: TGCAGCGTTTCCCAGGGACTTGGCTACGAGCAGTACTTC.